This is a list of T cell receptor beta chains from one sample in a study of T cell repertoires in cytomegalovirus infection. What these receptors recognize is not known. TCRdb reprocessed the reads with MiXCR, giving one entry per CDR3 protein. Of 750,000 to 900,000 distinct CDR3 sequences in the sample, approximately 32% were seen once. The sequencing used cultured CD8+ T cells from PBMCs, collected from culture after CMV antigen stimulation. These receptor sequences come from a human donor in good health (CMV status not recorded). Some clones in this sample may be carry-over from other donors' samples. Each CDR3 is given with its conserved first and last residue. The D gene is left open where the match is weak. Only part of the rows carry a size: once, few, many, or a class if the clone is expanded.

J: TRBJ1-4; V: TRBV6-1; size: few; D: TRBD1; DNA: TGTGCCAGCAGTTCCGGGACAGGGGCCGAAAAACTGTTTTTT; CDR3: CASSSGTGAEKLFF
J: TRBJ2-5; V: TRBV12-3/TRBV12-4; size: .; D: TRBD1; DNA: TGTGCCAGCAGCCTCACACAGGGGGCCCAAGAGACCCAGTACTTC; CDR3: CASSLTQGAQETQYF
J: TRBJ1-1; V: TRBV5-5; size: .; D: TRBD1; DNA: TGTGCCAGCGCCGAGAATCCCGGGACAGGGGGCACTGAAGCTTTCTTT; CDR3: CASAENPGTGGTEAFF
J: TRBJ1-1; V: TRBV19; size: few; D: .; DNA: TGTGCCAGTAGTATAGCACGTAAACCGGAGGTTGGGGCTTTCTTT; CDR3: CASSIARKPEVGAFF
J: TRBJ2-1; V: TRBV7-9; size: .; D: .; DNA: TGTGCCAGCAGCTTACCACAGGGTGTCAATGAGCAGTTCTTC; CDR3: CASSLPQGVNEQFF
J: TRBJ2-2; V: TRBV7-9; size: .; D: .; DNA: TGTGCCAGCAGCCCGGGGACGCGTAGCGGGGAGCTGTTTTTT; CDR3: CASSPGTRSGELFF
J: TRBJ2-7; V: TRBV7-6; size: many; D: .; DNA: TGTGCCAGCAGCTTAGTGGGGTACGAGCAGTACTTC; CDR3: CASSLVGYEQYF
J: TRBJ2-1; V: TRBV6-1; size: few; D: TRBD2; DNA: TGTGCCAGCAGTGACGGGGGGGGGGTAGGCAATGAGCAGTTCTTC; CDR3: CASSDGGGVGNEQFF
J: TRBJ1-1; V: TRBV20-1; size: few; D: .; DNA: TGCAGTGCTGTCGACCGGGAAGCTGGGTACACTGAAGCTTTCTTT; CDR3: CSAVDREAGYTEAFF
J: TRBJ2-2; V: TRBV6-2/TRBV6-3; size: .; D: TRBD1; DNA: TGTGCCAGCAGTTACTCCCGGACAGGGATTCCGAACACCGGGGAGCTGTTTTTT; CDR3: CASSYSRTGIPNTGELFF
J: TRBJ2-7; V: TRBV20-1; size: few; D: .; DNA: TGCAGTGCTACCCCAAAGGGCCCCTACGAGCAGTACTTC; CDR3: CSATPKGPYEQYF
J: TRBJ1-1; V: TRBV7-8; size: few; D: .; DNA: TGTGCCAGCAGCTCCTCAGGGGATGGCTACACTGAAGCTTTCTTT; CDR3: CASSSSGDGYTEAFF
J: TRBJ1-6; V: TRBV7-6; size: .; D: .; DNA: TGTGCCAGCAGCGAGGAGGGACGGACCTATAATTCACCCCTCCACTTT; CDR3: CASSEEGRTYNSPLHF
J: TRBJ1-4; V: TRBV20-1; size: few; D: .; DNA: TGCAGTGCTCCCGGACACGCAACTAATGAAAAACTGTTTTTT; CDR3: CSAPGHATNEKLFF
J: TRBJ2-7; V: TRBV12-3/TRBV12-4; size: many; D: TRBD2; DNA: TGTGCCAGCAGCTTAGCGGGGAACTACGAGCAGTACTTC; CDR3: CASSLAGNYEQYF
J: TRBJ2-1; V: TRBV19; size: .; D: TRBD1; DNA: TGTGCCAGTAGTCCCCGACAGGGCGGCTCCTACAATGAGCAGTTCTTC; CDR3: CASSPRQGGSYNEQFF
J: TRBJ2-7; V: TRBV27; size: .; D: .; DNA: TGTGCCAGCAGTCCCCTTGGGGGGCGTCGGGAAGAGCAGTACTTC; CDR3: CASSPLGGRREEQYF
J: TRBJ1-1; V: TRBV7-9; size: .; D: .; DNA: TGTGCCAGCAGGCCCCCATGGGGGAACACTGAAGCTTTCTTT; CDR3: CASRPPWGNTEAFF
J: TRBJ1-2; V: TRBV7-9; size: few; D: TRBD1; DNA: TGTGCCAGCAGCTCCGGGATGGACAGGAACTATGGCTACACCTTC; CDR3: CASSSGMDRNYGYTF
J: TRBJ2-5; V: TRBV6-1; size: few; D: TRBD2; DNA: TGTGCCACCCTGTCGGGGGGGGAGACCCAGTACTTC; CDR3: CATLSGGETQYF
J: TRBJ2-3; V: TRBV7-2; size: .; D: .; DNA: TGTGCCAGCAGCTTATACGGCGGGGCCTCATCAGATACGCAGTATTTT; CDR3: CASSLYGGASSDTQYF
J: TRBJ1-5; V: TRBV25-1; size: few; D: .; DNA: TGTGCCAGCAGTGAATACAGGGTTTGGCAGCCCCAGCATTTT; CDR3: CASSEYRVWQPQHF
J: TRBJ1-1; V: TRBV11-1; size: few; D: .; DNA: TGTGCCAGCAGCTCCCCCGCCCACGCTGAAGCTTTCTTT; CDR3: CASSSPAHAEAFF